Listed here is a single T cell receptor (beta chain). These data belong to a study of cytomegalovirus exposure and HLA in healthy donors. CDR1 SQVTM and CDR2 ANQGSEA come from the germline V gene. Trimming removed 5 bases from V and 1 base from J, with 8 bases in between. The CDR3 spans 12 residues. PCR amplification relied on 60 Vbeta primers (plus 13 Jbeta primers). Clones were read by immunoSEQ multiplex PCR, and TCRdb kept only the in-frame ones, dropping some. This sample has about 160,000 clones; around 81% occur once, and the top ten carry about 13%. The V call is TRBV29-1, the J call TRBJ1-1; D is perhaps TRBD1 (6 bases). The receptor comes from a woman between 50 and 59 years old in good health and CMV-seronegative. The material sequenced was PBMCs. CDR3: CSVQGKNTEAFF. The CDR3 DNA reads as TGCAGCGTTCAGGGGAAGAACACTGAAGCTTTCTTT.